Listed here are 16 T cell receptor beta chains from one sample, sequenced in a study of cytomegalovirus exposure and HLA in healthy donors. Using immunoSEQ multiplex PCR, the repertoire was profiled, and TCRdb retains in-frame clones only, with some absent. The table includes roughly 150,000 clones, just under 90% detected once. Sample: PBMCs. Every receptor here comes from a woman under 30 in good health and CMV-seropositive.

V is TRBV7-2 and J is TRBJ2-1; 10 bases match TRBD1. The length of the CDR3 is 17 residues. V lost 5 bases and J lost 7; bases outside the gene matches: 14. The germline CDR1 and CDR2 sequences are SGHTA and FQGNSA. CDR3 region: CASSQRQGAGMRNEQFF. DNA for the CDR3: TGTGCCAGCAGCCAAAGACAGGGGGCTGGGATGAGGAATGAGCAGTTCTTC.

The CDR3 coding sequence is TGCGCCAGCAGCTCTGGACAGGCTTGGGGCTACACCTTC. Protein: CASSSGQAWGYTF. The chain employs TRBV5-1 and TRBJ1-2; 7 bases map to TRBD1. The CDR3 is made up of 13 amino acids. The ends lost 3 bases at V and 8 bases at J; junction bases unmatched: 7. The germline gives CDR1 SGHRS, CDR2 YFSETQ.

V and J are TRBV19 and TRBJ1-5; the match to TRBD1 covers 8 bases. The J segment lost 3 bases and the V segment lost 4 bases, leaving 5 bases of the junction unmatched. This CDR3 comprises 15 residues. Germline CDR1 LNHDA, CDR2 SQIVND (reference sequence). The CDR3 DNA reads TGTGCCAGTAGTACCAGGGGGCCCATCAATCAGCCCCAGCATTTT. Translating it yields CASSTRGPINQPQHF.

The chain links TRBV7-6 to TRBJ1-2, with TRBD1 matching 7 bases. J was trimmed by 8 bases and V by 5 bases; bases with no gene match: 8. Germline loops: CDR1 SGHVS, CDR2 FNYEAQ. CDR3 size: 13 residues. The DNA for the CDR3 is TGTGCCAGCAGCACCGCCGGGACAGTCGGCTACACCTTC. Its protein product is CASSTAGTVGYTF.

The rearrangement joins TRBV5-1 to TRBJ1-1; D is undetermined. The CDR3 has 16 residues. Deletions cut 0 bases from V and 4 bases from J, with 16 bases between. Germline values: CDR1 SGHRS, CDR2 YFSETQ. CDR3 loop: CASSLAISTRATEAFF. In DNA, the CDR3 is TGCGCCAGCAGCTTGGCCATATCAACGAGAGCCACTGAAGCTTTCTTT.

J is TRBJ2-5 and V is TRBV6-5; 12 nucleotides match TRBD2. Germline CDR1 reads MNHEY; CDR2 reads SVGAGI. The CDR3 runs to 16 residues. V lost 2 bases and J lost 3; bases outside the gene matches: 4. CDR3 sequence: CASSYTLAGGKETQYF. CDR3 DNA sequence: TGTGCCAGCAGTTACACACTAGCGGGAGGTAAAGAGACCCAGTACTTC.

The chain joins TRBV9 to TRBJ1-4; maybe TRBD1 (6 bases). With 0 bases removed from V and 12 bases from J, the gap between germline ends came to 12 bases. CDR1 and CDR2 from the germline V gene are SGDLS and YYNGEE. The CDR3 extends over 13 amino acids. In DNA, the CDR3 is TGTGCCAGCAGCGTAGAACCCAGGGGTCAACTGTTTTTT. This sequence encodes CASSVEPRGQLFF.

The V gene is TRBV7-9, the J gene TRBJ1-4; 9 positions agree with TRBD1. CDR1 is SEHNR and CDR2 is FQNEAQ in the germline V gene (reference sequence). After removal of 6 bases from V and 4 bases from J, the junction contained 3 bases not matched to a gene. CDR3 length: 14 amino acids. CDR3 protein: CASRSDRGNEKLFF. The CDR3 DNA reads TGTGCCAGCAGATCGGACAGGGGTAATGAAAAACTGTTTTTT.

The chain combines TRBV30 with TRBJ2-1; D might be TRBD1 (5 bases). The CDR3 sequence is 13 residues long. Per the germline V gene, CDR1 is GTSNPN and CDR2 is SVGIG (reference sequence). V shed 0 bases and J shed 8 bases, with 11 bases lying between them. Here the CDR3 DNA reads TGTGCCTGGAGTGTCAGGGTCTGGGATGAGCAGTTCTTC. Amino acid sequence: CAWSVRVWDEQFF. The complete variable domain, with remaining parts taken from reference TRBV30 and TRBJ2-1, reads SQTIHQWPATLVQPVGSPLSLECTVEGTSNPNLYWYRQAAGRGLQLLFYSVGIGQISSEVPQNLSASRPQDRQFILSSKKLLLSDSGFYLCAWSVRVWDEQFFGPGTRLTVL.

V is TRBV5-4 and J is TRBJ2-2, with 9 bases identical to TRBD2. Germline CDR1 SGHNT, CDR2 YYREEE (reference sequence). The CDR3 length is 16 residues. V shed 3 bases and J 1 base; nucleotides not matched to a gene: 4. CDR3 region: CASSSPSGKNTGELFF. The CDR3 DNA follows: TGTGCCAGCAGCTCCCCTAGCGGGAAGAACACCGGGGAGCTGTTTTTT.

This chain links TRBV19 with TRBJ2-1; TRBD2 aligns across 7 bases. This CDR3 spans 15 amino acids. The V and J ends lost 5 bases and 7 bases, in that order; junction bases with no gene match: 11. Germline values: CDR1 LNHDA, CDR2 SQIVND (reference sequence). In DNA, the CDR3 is TGTGCCAGTAGTGAAACTAGCGATATTTGGAATGAGCAGTTCTTC. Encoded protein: CASSETSDIWNEQFF.

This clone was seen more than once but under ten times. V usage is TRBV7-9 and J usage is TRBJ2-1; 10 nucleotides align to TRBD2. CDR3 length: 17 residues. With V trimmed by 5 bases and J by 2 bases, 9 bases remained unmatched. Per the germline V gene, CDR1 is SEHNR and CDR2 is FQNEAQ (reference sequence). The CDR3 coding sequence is TGTGCCAGCAGCCCCAATAGCGGGAGGAATCCCTACAATGAGCAGTTCTTC. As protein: CASSPNSGRNPYNEQFF.

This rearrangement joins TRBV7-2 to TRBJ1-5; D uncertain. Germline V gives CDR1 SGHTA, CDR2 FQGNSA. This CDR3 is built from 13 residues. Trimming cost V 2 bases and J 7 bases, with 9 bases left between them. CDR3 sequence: CASSLFEVQPQHF. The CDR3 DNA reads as TGTGCCAGCAGCTTATTCGAGGTCCAGCCCCAGCATTTT.

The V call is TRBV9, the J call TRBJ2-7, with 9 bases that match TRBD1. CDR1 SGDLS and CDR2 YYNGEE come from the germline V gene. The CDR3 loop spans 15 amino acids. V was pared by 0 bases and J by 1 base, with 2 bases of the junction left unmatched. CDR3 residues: CASSVGGTGSYEQYF. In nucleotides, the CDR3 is TGTGCCAGCAGCGTAGGCGGGACAGGGTCCTACGAGCAGTACTTC.

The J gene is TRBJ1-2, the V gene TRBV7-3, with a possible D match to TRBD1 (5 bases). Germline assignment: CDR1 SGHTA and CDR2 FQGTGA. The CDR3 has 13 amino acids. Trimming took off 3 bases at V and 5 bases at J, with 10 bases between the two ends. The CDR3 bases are TGTGCCAGCAGCTTTGGGACTGGATATGGCTACACCTTC. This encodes CASSFGTGYGYTF. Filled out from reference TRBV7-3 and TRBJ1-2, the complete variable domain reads GAGVSQTPSNKVTEKGKYVELRCDPISGHTALYWYRQSLGQGPEFLIYFQGTGAADDSGLPNDRFFAVRPEGSVSTLKIQRTERGDSAVYLCASSFGTGYGYTFGSGTRLTVV.

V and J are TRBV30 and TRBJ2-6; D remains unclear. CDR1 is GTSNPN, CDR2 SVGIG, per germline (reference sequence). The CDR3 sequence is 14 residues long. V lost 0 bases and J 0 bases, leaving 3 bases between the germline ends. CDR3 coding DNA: TGTGCCTGGAGTGTCTTCTCTGGGGCCAACGTCCTGACTTTC. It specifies CAWSVFSGANVLTF.